A single sample gave rise to the 25 T cell receptor beta chains below, sequenced in a study of T cells after yellow fever vaccination. TCRdb processed the 5' RACE reads anew with MiXCR; each CDR3 protein has one entry. The repertoire holds some 120,000 distinct CDR3 sequences, with about 8.4% as singletons. This sample comprised CD8+ T cells sorted from PBMCs, obtained on the day of the yellow fever booster vaccination. These receptors were collected from a man between 18 and 35 years old who received the YFV17D yellow fever vaccine.

This clonotype appeared a few times. The chain links TRBV29-1 to TRBJ2-1; 8 bases map to TRBD1. The CDR3 is 14 residues long. V gave up 3 bases and J gave up 2 bases; unmatched junction bases: 3. In germline, CDR1 is SQVTM, CDR2 ANQGSEA. The CDR3 loop reads CSVDETGAYNEQFF. The CDR3 region has the DNA TGCAGCGTTGATGAGACAGGGGCCTACAATGAGCAGTTCTTC.

The rearrangement uses TRBV3-1 and TRBJ2-1; unclear D gene. This CDR3 spans 17 amino acids. V lost 7 bases to trimming and J lost 0 bases, with 19 bases between them. In germline, CDR1 is LGHDT, CDR2 YNNKEL (reference sequence). CDR3 residues: CASTTSAPGGSYNEQFF. The CDR3 nucleotides read TGTGCCAGCACCACCTCAGCCCCCGGCGGCTCCTACAATGAGCAGTTCTTC.

This chain uses TRBV5-1 with TRBJ1-2, with D maybe TRBD1 (5 bases). Trimming took 3 bases from V and 6 from J, leaving 15 bases between them. From germline, CDR1 is SGHRS and CDR2 YFSETQ. The CDR3 runs to 14 residues. CDR3 sequence: CASSSGRGMDGYTF. The DNA for the CDR3 is TGCGCCAGCAGCTCTGGTCGGGGGATGGATGGCTACACCTTC. The complete variable domain, with remaining parts taken from reference TRBV5-1 and TRBJ1-2, reads KAGVTQTPRYLIKTRGQQVTLSCSPISGHRSVSWYQQTPGQGLQFLFEYFSETQRNKGNFPGRFSGRQFSNSRSEMNVSTLELGDSALYLCASSSGRGMDGYTFGSGTRLTVV.

Only one count was recorded for this clonotype. One junction end does not reproduce the germline sequence, and a read error may be involved. V and J are TRBV3-1 and TRBJ1-6; the D is unclear. This CDR3 has 15 residues. Germline V gene sequence: CDR1 LGHDT, CDR2 YNNKEL (reference sequence). The CDR3: CASSQEAGIRAPLPF. The CDR3 nucleotides are TGTGCCAGCAGCCAAGAGGCGGGGATTAGGGCACCCCTCCCCTTT.

CDR3 DNA: TGTGCCAGCAGTGGGCTCAATCAGCCCCAGCATTTT. This translates into CASSGLNQPQHF. The chain joins TRBV12-3 or TRBV12-4 to TRBJ1-5; D is unresolved. The V and J ends lost 5 bases and 3 bases respectively, with 5 bases between them. This CDR3 contains 12 residues.

The chain carries TRBV9 and TRBJ2-7; D might be TRBD2 (5 bases). The CDR3 length is 14 residues. The V gene lost 0 bases and the J gene lost 2 bases, with 9 bases spanning the gap. CDR1 is SGDLS, CDR2 YYNGEE, per germline. The CDR3, as DNA: TGTGCCAGCAGCGTAGGGAGGACCGCCTACGAGCAGTACTTC. Its translation is CASSVGRTAYEQYF.

This clonotype has only a few counts. The chain carries TRBV5-1 and TRBJ2-3, with D uncertain. This CDR3 spans 11 amino acids. Trimming removed 5 bases from V and 5 bases from J, with 6 bases in between. Germline V lookup: CDR1 SGHRS, CDR2 YFSETQ. The CDR3 loop is CASRMIDTQYF. CDR3 nucleotide sequence: TGCGCCAGCAGGATGATAGATACGCAGTATTTT.

This clonotype was recorded a few times. V usage is TRBV20-1 and J usage is TRBJ2-3; D uncertain. Germline CDR1 and CDR2: DFQATT and SNEGSKA (reference sequence). With 3 bases removed from V and 7 bases from J, the gap between germline ends came to 14 bases. This CDR3 spans 13 amino acids. CDR3 sequence: CSASEWPSNTQYF. The CDR3 bases are TGCAGTGCTAGCGAGTGGCCCTCGAATACGCAGTATTTT.

The CDR3 is CASSRSQQGPNTEAFF. DNA for the CDR3: TGTGCCAGCAGCCGAAGCCAGCAGGGTCCCAACACTGAAGCTTTCTTT. This chain links TRBV14 with TRBJ1-1; tentatively, D is TRBD1 (5 bases). V shed 4 bases and J shed 2 bases, with 17 bases lying between them. Germline V gene lookup returns CDR1 SGHDN and CDR2 FVKESK. This CDR3 contains 16 residues.

V gene TRBV11-3 combines with J gene TRBJ2-1; 7 bases line up with TRBD2. In germline, CDR1 is SGHNT, CDR2 YENEEA. V shed 3 bases and J 0 bases; nucleotides not matched to a gene: 5. This CDR3 comprises 16 residues. For the CDR3, the DNA is TGTGCCAGCAGCTTGTATCGCGGGAGCTCCTACAATGAGCAGTTCTTC. Translated: CASSLYRGSSYNEQFF.

This chain joins TRBV7-2 and TRBJ2-5; D may be TRBD1 (6 bases). Germline lookup yields CDR1 SGHTA and CDR2 FQGNSA. Trimming removed 4 bases at V and 7 bases at J, with 22 bases between. CDR3 length: 16 amino acids. CDR3 region: CASSSTGQTPWGTQYF. As DNA, the CDR3 is TGTGCCAGCAGCTCCACCGGACAGACTCCCTGGGGGACCCAGTACTTC.

In its sample, this clonotype was seen many times. The gene calls are TRBV5-1 and TRBJ1-2; a possible D gene is TRBD1 (5 bases). Trimming removed 4 bases at V and 4 bases at J, with 20 bases between. The CDR3 runs 16 residues. Germline loops: CDR1 SGHRS, CDR2 YFSETQ. The CDR3 loop reads CASSPLRAGIAYGYTF. The CDR3 bases are TGCGCCAGCAGCCCTCTCAGGGCGGGGATCGCCTATGGCTACACCTTC.

This clonotype has just a few counts. This rearrangement joins TRBV11-2 to TRBJ2-3; D is perhaps TRBD2 (7 bases). The CDR3 runs 15 residues. Deletions cut 1 base from V and 6 bases from J, with 14 bases between. The V gene's germline CDR1 is SGHAT and CDR2 FQNNGV. The CDR3 DNA sequence: TGTGCCAGCAGCTTAGGGGGGGGCGAGTGGGATACGCAGTATTTT. This codes for CASSLGGGEWDTQYF.

This chain connects TRBV7-2 to TRBJ1-2, with 9 bases that match TRBD1. The CDR3 contains 14 residues. Germline lookup yields CDR1 SGHTA and CDR2 FQGNSA. Unmatched junction bases numbered 6, after V lost 4 bases and J lost 6 bases. CDR3 in DNA: TGTGCCAGCAGCTACCCGGGACAGGGAGATGGCTACACCTTC. Translated: CASSYPGQGDGYTF.

The V call is TRBV6-6, the J call TRBJ2-3, with D uncertain. The CDR3 loop spans 13 amino acids. Germline loops: CDR1 MNHNY, CDR2 SVGAGI (reference sequence). Trimming stripped 6 bases from V and 6 bases from J, with 13 bases between. The CDR3 spells CASSPTPRDTQYF. In DNA form, the CDR3 reads TGTGCCAGCAGCCCGACTCCCAGGGATACGCAGTATTTT.

The chain is built from TRBV6-5 and TRBJ1-2; TRBD1 is a possible D gene (6 bases). The ends were cut back, 6 bases at V and 2 bases at J, with 10 bases in the middle. CDR3 length: 13 amino acids. The germline V gene encodes CDR1 MNHEY and CDR2 SVGAGI. CDR3 residues: CASSWTDNYGYTF. CDR3 DNA: TGTGCCAGCAGCTGGACAGACAACTATGGCTACACCTTC.

This clonotype was seen more than once but under ten times. The chain recombines TRBV7-8 with TRBJ2-3; D assignment may be TRBD1 or TRBD2 (5 bases each). Germline V CDR1 and CDR2: SGHVS, FQNEAQ. Trimming took 5 bases from V and 6 from J, leaving 12 bases between them. The CDR3 is made up of 13 amino acids. Here the CDR3 DNA reads TGTGCCAGCAGCCCCAGTTGGGGGGATACGCAGTATTTT. It yields the protein CASSPSWGDTQYF. Looking up the rest from reference TRBV7-8 and TRBJ2-3 gives the full variable domain: GAGVSQSPRYKVAKRGQDVALRCDPISGHVSLFWYQQALGQGPEFLTYFQNEAQLDKSGLPSDRFFAERPEGSVSTLKIQRTQQEDSAVYLCASSPSWGDTQYFGPGTRLTVL.

This clonotype came up a few times. J is TRBJ2-7 and V is TRBV18; D unclear. Germline V lookup: CDR1 KGHSH, CDR2 LQKENI. Trimming shortened V by 3 bases and J by 4 bases, and 13 bases separated the two germline ends. This CDR3 has 14 amino acids. The CDR3 region has the DNA TGTGCCAGCTCACCTCAGGCTTTTCCGTACGAGCAGTACTTC. This translates into CASSPQAFPYEQYF.

V usage is TRBV6-1 and J usage is TRBJ1-2; D ambiguous. This CDR3 is built from 14 residues. V dropped 3 bases and J dropped 6 bases, with 14 bases sitting between them. Looked up from germline, CDR1 is MNHNS and CDR2 is SASEGT. The CDR3 protein is CASSEGWEANGYTF. The CDR3 DNA reads TGTGCCAGCAGTGAGGGTTGGGAAGCGAATGGCTACACCTTC.

The CDR3 DNA follows: TGTGCCAGCAGCTTAGGTAGCGGGGGGGGAAATGAGCAGTTCTTC. Translation gives CASSLGSGGGNEQFF. This chain links TRBV7-8 with TRBJ2-1; 11 nucleotides agree with TRBD2. The junction had 3 bases not matched to a gene; V was cut back by 1 base and J by 7 bases. The CDR3 totals 15 residues. The germline CDR1 and CDR2 sequences are SGHVS and FQNEAQ.

The rearrangement joins TRBV5-8 to TRBJ2-7; D gene uncertain. The V and J ends lost 2 bases and 6 bases respectively, with 18 bases between them. The germline CDR1 and CDR2 sequences are SGHTS and YDEGEE. This CDR3 comprises 15 residues. CDR3 bases: TGTGCCAGCAGCTTAGAGGACCGAGGAAGACGCGAGCAGTACTTC. Its translation is CASSLEDRGRREQYF.

This chain uses TRBV9 with TRBJ1-5; D uncertain. Deletions cut 3 bases from V and 3 bases from J, with 13 bases between. The CDR3 runs 15 residues. The germline V gene encodes CDR1 SGDLS and CDR2 YYNGEE. CDR3 bases: TGTGCCAGCAGCGCGTACGGGGTCTTCAATCAGCCCCAGCATTTT. Its protein product is CASSAYGVFNQPQHF. Full variable domain (missing parts from reference TRBV9 and TRBJ1-5): DSGVTQTPKHLITATGQRVTLRCSPRSGDLSVYWYQQSLDQGLQFLIQYYNGEERAKGNILERFSAQQFPDLHSELNLSSLELGDSALYFCASSAYGVFNQPQHFGDGTRLSIL.

This clonotype was counted a few times. The CDR3 loop is CASSDSGDRQEGAFF. DNA for the CDR3: TGTGCCAGCAGCGATTCAGGGGACAGGCAGGAGGGGGCTTTCTTT. The V call is TRBV12-3 or TRBV12-4, the J call TRBJ1-1; 8 bases agree with TRBD1. V gave up 6 bases and J gave up 11 bases; unmatched junction bases: 17. This CDR3 comprises 15 residues.

This chain uses TRBV7-8 with TRBJ2-1; D unresolved. The CDR3 totals 12 residues. The ends were cut back, 5 bases at V and 7 bases at J, with 9 bases in the middle. Germline CDR1 SGHVS, CDR2 FQNEAQ. In nucleotides, the CDR3 is TGTGCCAGCAGCCTGCCTGGGAATGAGCAGTTCTTC. The encoded protein is CASSLPGNEQFF.

The V and J genes are TRBV7-9 and TRBJ2-1; D is possibly TRBD1 or TRBD2 (5 bases each). Germline V gene lookup returns CDR1 SEHNR and CDR2 FQNEAQ (reference sequence). V gave up 7 bases and J gave up 4 bases, with 14 bases separating them. The CDR3 loop spans 14 amino acids. The CDR3 reads CASTRGQGYNEQFF. The CDR3 DNA reads as TGTGCCAGCACGAGGGGCCAGGGTTACAATGAGCAGTTCTTC.